These 26 T cell receptor beta chains were all obtained from the same sample, sequenced in a study of blood T cell repertoires in COVID-19. Here immunoSEQ multiplex PCR was the method, and the copy in TCRdb shows in-frame clones only, minus some. The profile shows fewer than 200,000 clones, 87% of them singletons. Sequencing used peripheral blood. These receptors all stem from a man between 40 and 49 years old with active or convalescent COVID-19.

The V and J genes are TRBV11-1 and TRBJ2-2; the D gene is possibly TRBD1 (5 bases). Trimming pared 6 bases from V and 6 bases from J, leaving 8 bases between. Germline V gene data show CDR1 as SGHAT and CDR2 as FQDESV (reference sequence). The length of the CDR3 is 12 residues. The CDR3 DNA reads TGTGCCAGCAGTGACAGTCCCGGGGAGCTGTTTTTT. Protein product: CASSDSPGELFF.

V is TRBV6-2 or TRBV6-3 and J is TRBJ2-5; 8 bases agree with TRBD2. The CDR3 has 17 residues. V was pared by 4 bases and J by 1 base, with 11 bases of the junction left unmatched. Germline lookup yields CDR1 MNHEY and CDR2 SVGEGT. The CDR3 is CASSSQRQRGGQETQYF. The CDR3 DNA reads TGTGCCAGCAGTTCTCAACGTCAACGGGGGGGCCAAGAGACCCAGTACTTC.

This clone was observed once. The V gene is TRBV28, the J gene TRBJ1-5; D gene uncertain. CDR1 MDHEN and CDR2 SYDVKM come from the germline V gene. V lost 6 bases, J lost 7 bases, and 19 bases lay in between. The CDR3 totals 15 residues. CDR3 DNA: TGTGCCAGCAGCATGATAACGGGTCGCATACAGCCCCAGCATTTT. This codes for CASSMITGRIQPQHF.

V gene TRBV6-2 or TRBV6-3 combines with J gene TRBJ2-7; no clear D gene. Germline CDR1 and CDR2: MNHEY and SVGEGT. Trimming shortened V by 6 bases and J by 4 bases, and 13 bases separated the two germline ends. The CDR3 is 13 amino acids. CDR3: CASSRPTGYEQYF. Here the CDR3 DNA reads TGTGCCAGCAGCCGACCGACTGGGTACGAGCAGTACTTC.

The chain combines TRBV19 with TRBJ2-1; 11 bases match TRBD2. The V gene's germline CDR1 is LNHDA and CDR2 SQIVND (reference sequence). The J segment lost 9 bases and the V segment lost 2 bases, leaving 6 bases of the junction unmatched. The CDR3 runs to 15 residues. DNA of the CDR3: TGTGCCAGTAGTATACTGACTAGCGGGGTCCTTGAGCAGTTCTTC. Protein product: CASSILTSGVLEQFF.

This clone appeared a single time. V is TRBV27 and J is TRBJ1-1, with TRBD1 identical over 7 bases. Germline CDR1 MNHEY, CDR2 SMNVEV (reference sequence). V trimming: 5 bases; J trimming: 4 bases; junction bases outside the gene matches: 7. This CDR3 has 14 amino acids. Written as DNA, the CDR3 is TGTGCCAGCAGTCCACAGGGGACACTCACTGAAGCTTTCTTT. Amino acid sequence: CASSPQGTLTEAFF.

The chain recombines TRBV6-1 with TRBJ1-1, with D tentatively TRBD1 (5 bases). From germline, CDR1 is MNHNS and CDR2 SASEGT. Trimming took 0 bases from V and 4 from J, leaving 15 bases between them. The CDR3 has 16 residues. In DNA form, the CDR3 reads TGTGCCAGCAGTGAAGCAGGTCAGGGATTAGGCACTGAAGCTTTCTTT. The encoded protein is CASSEAGQGLGTEAFF.

This chain connects TRBV11-2 to TRBJ2-2; weak D call: TRBD1 (5 bases). The V end was cut by 0 bases, the J end by 4 bases, with 15 bases between. This CDR3 contains 17 residues. Germline-derived CDR1 and CDR2 are SGHAT and FQNNGV. CDR3 sequence (DNA): TGTGCCAGCAGCTTAGATCTGGGTCAGGGTCCCACCGGGGAGCTGTTTTTT. It yields the protein CASSLDLGQGPTGELFF. The full variable domain, in which reference TRBV11-2 and TRBJ2-2 provide the parts outside the CDR3, is EAGVAQSPRYKIIEKRQSVAFWCNPISGHATLYWYQQILGQGPKLLIQFQNNGVVDDSQLPKDRFSAERLKGVDSTLKIQPAKLEDSAVYLCASSLDLGQGPTGELFFGEGSRLTVL.

V is TRBV18 and J is TRBJ1-5; 8 bases line up with TRBD1. Germline loops: CDR1 KGHSH, CDR2 LQKENI. With 4 bases clipped from V and 7 bases from J, the junction kept 9 bases outside the gene matches. This CDR3 is built from 15 residues. The CDR3 sequence is CASSLSGQGEQPQHF. DNA for the CDR3: TGTGCCAGCTCACTTAGTGGACAGGGAGAACAGCCCCAGCATTTT.

The J gene is TRBJ1-5, the V gene TRBV6-1, with D perhaps TRBD1 (5 bases). Germline V CDR1 and CDR2: MNHNS, SASEGT. The V end was cut by 6 bases, the J end by 4 bases, with 13 bases between. The CDR3 runs to 14 residues. CDR3 bases: TGTGCCAGCAGGCCCGGGACTGCTAATCAGCCCCAGCATTTT. Protein sequence: CASRPGTANQPQHF.

This clone was seen only a few times. The chain employs TRBV2 and TRBJ1-6, with 10 bases lining up with TRBD1. V shed 5 bases, J shed 10 bases, and the junction held 5 bases outside the gene matches. Germline-derived CDR1 and CDR2 are SNHLY and FYNNEI. The CDR3 runs 14 residues. This chain's CDR3 is CASSPRDRGSPLHF. The DNA of the CDR3 is TGTGCCAGCAGTCCGAGGGACAGGGGCTCACCCCTCCACTTT.

This chain links TRBV9 with TRBJ1-2; TRBD1 matches at 9 bases. The CDR3 sequence is 15 residues long. Trimming removed 4 bases from V and 5 bases from J; junction bases left unmatched: 9. Germline V gives CDR1 SGDLS, CDR2 YYNGEE. The CDR3 nucleotides are TGTGCCAGCAGCCCCGAAGGACAGGGGTATTATGGCTACACCTTC. Translation: CASSPEGQGYYGYTF.

The J gene is TRBJ1-2, the V gene TRBV9, with D possibly TRBD1 on 5 matching bases. Between the trimmed V and J ends, which lost 3 bases and 3 bases, there was a span of 9 bases. The CDR3 covers 13 residues. Germline lookup yields CDR1 SGDLS and CDR2 YYNGEE. The CDR3 is CASSARQYYGYTF. DNA for the CDR3: TGTGCCAGCAGCGCCCGACAGTACTATGGCTACACCTTC.

This clone appeared a few times. The V and J genes are TRBV5-1 and TRBJ1-2; 10 bases align to TRBD1. Germline trimming cut 2 bases from V and 8 bases from J; bases unmatched to any gene: 9. This CDR3 has 15 amino acids. CDR1 and CDR2 from the germline V gene are SGHRS and YFSETQ. The chain's CDR3 is CASSFGTGEMVGYTF. CDR3 coding DNA: TGCGCCAGCAGCTTCGGGACAGGGGAGATGGTAGGCTACACCTTC.

In this sample, this clone turned up a few times. V gene TRBV6-5 combines with J gene TRBJ1-6; D is ambiguous. Per germline, CDR1 MNHEY and CDR2 SVGAGI. The V and J ends lost 7 bases and 3 bases respectively, with 13 bases between them. The CDR3 runs 15 residues. The DNA of the CDR3 is TGTGCCAGCACTATCCGGGGTGGCTATAATTCACCCCTCCACTTT. As protein: CASTIRGGYNSPLHF.

The V and J genes are TRBV4-1 and TRBJ2-1, with 10 nucleotides matching TRBD2. Germline trimming cut 2 bases from V and 0 bases from J; bases unmatched to any gene: 7. The V gene's germline CDR1 is MGHRA and CDR2 YSYEKL. The CDR3 is 18 residues long. The CDR3 reads CASSQTRTSGLSYNEQFF. DNA for the CDR3: TGCGCCAGCAGCCAAACTCGGACTAGCGGACTCTCCTACAATGAGCAGTTCTTC.

The chain is built from TRBV19 and TRBJ1-1, with D possibly TRBD1 on 5 matching bases. Germline V gives CDR1 LNHDA, CDR2 SQIVND (reference sequence). V was clipped by 7 bases and J by 2 bases, with 17 bases between them. CDR3 length equals 15 residues. Here the CDR3 reads CASIRGTDVNTEAFF. The CDR3, as DNA: TGTGCCAGTATCCGCGGGACGGATGTAAACACTGAAGCTTTCTTT.

J is TRBJ1-1 and V is TRBV4-1; D is unresolved. Germline-derived CDR1 and CDR2 are MGHRA and YSYEKL. V was pared by 3 bases and J by 5 bases, with 16 bases between. This CDR3 spans 15 amino acids. DNA for the CDR3: TGCGCCAGCAGCCACGTGATGGTAGGGAGTACTGAAGCTTTCTTT. Protein sequence: CASSHVMVGSTEAFF.

The chain joins TRBV7-2 to TRBJ2-7; D ambiguous. Germline assignment: CDR1 SGHTA and CDR2 FQGNSA. This CDR3 spans 14 amino acids. V was pared by 2 bases and J by 2 bases, with 10 bases between. The DNA for the CDR3 is TGTGCCAGCAGCTTAAACAGCTATACCTACGAGCAGTACTTC. The encoded protein is CASSLNSYTYEQYF.

The V and J genes are TRBV3-1 (or the pseudogene TRBV3-2) and TRBJ2-1; D unresolved. Trimming took 4 bases from V and 3 from J, leaving 16 bases between them. Germline V CDR1 and CDR2: LGHDT, YNNKEL (reference sequence). The CDR3 has 16 amino acids. The CDR3 sequence: CASSPRWAGRYNEQFF. CDR3 coding DNA: TGTGCCAGCAGCCCCCGTTGGGCAGGCCGCTACAATGAGCAGTTCTTC.

The chain couples TRBV4-2 to TRBJ2-5; tentatively, D is TRBD2 (5 bases). This CDR3 is built from 15 residues. Trimming removed 1 base at V and 2 bases at J, with 11 bases between. Germline assignment: CDR1 LGHNA and CDR2 YNFKEQ. CDR3 in DNA: TGTGCCAGCAGCCAAGGGTCAGAGGGACAAGAGACCCAGTACTTC. Its translation is CASSQGSEGQETQYF.

This rearrangement joins TRBV4-1 to TRBJ2-7; D is uncertain. CDR3 length: 15 amino acids. The V gene's germline CDR1 is MGHRA and CDR2 YSYEKL. Trimming cost V 1 base and J 3 bases, with 13 bases left between them. In nucleotides, the CDR3 is TGCGCCAGCAGCCAAGTTTGGGCAGCTGACTACGAGCAGTACTTC. Translated, it gives CASSQVWAADYEQYF.

V is TRBV29-1 and J is TRBJ1-2, with D possibly TRBD1 on 5 matching bases. Germline assignment: CDR1 SQVTM and CDR2 ANQGSEA. V lost 6 bases and J lost 3, with 14 bases in between. The CDR3 is made up of 13 amino acids. The DNA for the CDR3 is TGCAGCGTGGACACCCGGGGGGACTATGGCTACACCTTC. Amino acid sequence: CSVDTRGDYGYTF.

This clone has just a few counts. The gene calls are TRBV12-3 or TRBV12-4 and TRBJ1-1, with D uncertain. The CDR3 totals 12 residues. V was shortened by 2 bases and J by 11 bases, with 12 bases between the two germline ends. CDR3 sequence (DNA): TGTGCCAGCAGTTTAAAGGCCGGGGTTGCTTTCTTT. Its protein is CASSLKAGVAFF.

The V and J genes are TRBV3-1 (or the pseudogene TRBV3-2) and TRBJ2-5; D might be TRBD2 (6 bases). This CDR3 comprises 15 residues. CDR1 LGHDT and CDR2 YNNKEL come from the germline V gene (reference sequence). V shed 4 bases and J shed 2 bases, with 14 bases lying between them. The CDR3 DNA is TGTGCCAGCAGCCCCCCGGGACTGCCTCAAGAGACCCAGTACTTC. It codes for CASSPPGLPQETQYF.

The chain links TRBV4-2 to TRBJ2-3; 8 bases match TRBD2. The CDR3 covers 18 residues. The germline V gene encodes CDR1 LGHNA and CDR2 YNFKEQ. Unmatched junction bases numbered 9, after V lost 1 base and J lost 0 bases. The CDR3 region is CASSQGGVAGPSTDTQYF. The CDR3 DNA is TGTGCCAGCAGCCAAGGGGGGGTAGCGGGACCTAGCACAGATACGCAGTATTTT.